This paragraph covers one T cell receptor (beta chain) sequence. Its antigen is unknown. No base-level quality is on record; no much larger clone is a single base apart. The data were taken from a study of shared T cell receptors in the human thymus (dated by TCRdb to the early 2020s). The study in broad terms: The study examined how self-reactive, shared T-cell receptor alpha chains are generated in the human thymus.

In the germline V gene (reference sequence), CDR1 corresponds to LNHNV and CDR2 to YYDKDF. From the cysteine through the phenylalanine, the CDR3 covers 16 amino acids. Only the CDR3 DNA is retained, 48 bases long and in frame from the first base. V is shortened by 2 bases, J by 1 base, and the region joining them spans 11 bases. The receptor library was made with the immunoSEQ multiplex PCR assay. Drawn from immuneACCESS, this table holds only the in-frame rearrangements with V and J called that TCRdb kept. Clones are partly lost; checked studies trace under half to an unresolved V gene and leave the rest unexplained. Present in this sample are over 350,000 clones, approximately 95% of which were seen just once. The top ten hold roughly 0.02% of the sample.

This TCR was sampled from a human donor. The material sequenced was thymocytes. The rearranged segments are TRBV15 and TRBJ2-2; the best D guess is TRBD1, with 5 bases matching. The bases are TGTGCCACCAGCAGACCGACAGAGGTGAACACCGGGGAGCTGTTTTTT. This is translated as CATSRPTEVNTGELFF.